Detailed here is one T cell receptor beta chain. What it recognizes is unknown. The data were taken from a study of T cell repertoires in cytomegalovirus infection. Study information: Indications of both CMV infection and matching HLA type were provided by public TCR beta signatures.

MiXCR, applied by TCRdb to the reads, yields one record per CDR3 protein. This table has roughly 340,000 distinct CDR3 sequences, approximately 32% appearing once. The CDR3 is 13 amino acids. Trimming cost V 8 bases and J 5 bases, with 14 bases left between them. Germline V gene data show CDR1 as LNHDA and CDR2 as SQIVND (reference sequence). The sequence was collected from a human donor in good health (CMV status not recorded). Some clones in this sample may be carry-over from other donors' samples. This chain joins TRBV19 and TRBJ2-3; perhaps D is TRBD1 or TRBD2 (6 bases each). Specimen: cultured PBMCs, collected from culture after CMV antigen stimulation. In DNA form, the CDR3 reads TGTGCCAGTGGGGGGCAGTCTGAAGATACGCAGTATTTT. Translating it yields CASGGQSEDTQYF. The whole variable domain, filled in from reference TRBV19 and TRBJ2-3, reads DGGITQSPKYLFRKEGQNVTLSCEQNLNHDAMYWYRQDPGQGLRLIYYSQIVNDFQKGDIAEGYSVSREKKESFPLTVTSAQKNPTAFYLCASGGQSEDTQYFGPGTRLTVL.